The clone carrying this TCR beta chain was seen more than once but under ten times. This record comes from a study of T cells in Graves' hyperthyroidism and ophthalmopathy. Uncontrolled infection, other autoimmune disease, pregnancy or lactation excluded patients. Authors of the study amplified TCR beta CDR3 regions from RNA transcripts. A set of HTBI primers served as the primers for a first-round RT-PCR of the TCR CDR3. TCRdb re-analysed the multiplex PCR reads in MiXCR, keeping a single row per CDR3 protein. The sample holds 540,000 or so distinct CDR3 sequences; about a sixth are singletons and the top ten take about 7%. CDR1 and CDR2 (germline): SQVTM, ANQGSEA. V was shortened by 6 bases and J by 7 bases, with 12 bases between the two germline ends. This CDR3 region has 12 residues.

The TCR originated in a woman under 40 with Graves' hyperthyroidism. V gene TRBV29-1 combines with J gene TRBJ1-4; unclear D gene. Material: blood. The CDR3 loop is CSVGRTFEKLFF. The DNA of the CDR3 is TGCAGCGTCGGACGAACGTTTGAAAAACTGTTTTTT.